Shown below are 27 T cell receptor beta chains from a single sample sequenced in a study of PD-1 blockade in mismatch repair-deficient tumors. Sequencing used immunoSEQ multiplex PCR; TCRdb keeps in-frame clones, though not all of them. The sample lists tens of thousands of clones; roughly 80% were seen once. Specimen: peripheral blood, collected 2 weeks after starting pembrolizumab. The source is an adult with mismatch repair-deficient cancer.

J is TRBJ1-5 and V is TRBV11-3; possibly TRBD1 for D (5 bases). Between the trimmed V and J ends, which lost 1 base and 7 bases, there was a span of 14 bases. From germline, CDR1 is SGHNT and CDR2 YENEEA. The CDR3 is made up of 15 amino acids. CDR3 nucleotide sequence: TGTGCCAGCAGCTTAGTCGTGGAGGGGCGACAGCCCCAGCATTTT. It is translated as CASSLVVEGRQPQHF.

The V gene is TRBV29-1, the J gene TRBJ1-1; 8 bases map to TRBD1. CDR1 and CDR2 (germline): SQVTM, ANQGSEA. The CDR3 contains 14 residues. Losses at the gene ends were 7 bases for V and 4 bases for J; bases not matched to a gene: 11. The CDR3 sequence is CSGVKSGGVTEAFF. Here the CDR3 DNA reads TGCAGCGGAGTTAAATCAGGGGGCGTCACTGAAGCTTTCTTT.

V and J are TRBV7-6 and TRBJ2-2, with D tentatively TRBD1 or TRBD2 (7 bases each). This CDR3 spans 14 amino acids. The germline V gene encodes CDR1 SGHVS and CDR2 FNYEAQ. Between the trimmed V and J ends, which lost 2 bases and 9 bases, there was a span of 13 bases. The chain's CDR3 is CASSLTGEGRELFF. For the CDR3, the DNA is TGTGCCAGCAGCTTAACAGGGGAGGGGAGGGAGCTGTTTTTT.

The chain has TRBV5-4 and TRBJ2-1, with TRBD2 as a possible D gene (6 bases). Germline values: CDR1 SGHNT, CDR2 YYREEE (reference sequence). V shed 7 bases and J shed 1 base, with 15 bases lying between them. The CDR3 length is 15 residues. The CDR3 DNA follows: TGTGCCAGCGCCTCGGGGGTAGCGTCCTACAATGAGCAGTTCTTC. It translates to CASASGVASYNEQFF.

The genes are TRBV6-5 and TRBJ2-3; D unresolved. Germline CDR1 reads MNHEY; CDR2 reads SVGAGI. The CDR3 is made up of 12 amino acids. V lost 10 bases, J lost 0 bases, and 8 bases lay in between. The CDR3 DNA is TGTGCCACTTCTATTAGCACAGATACGCAGTATTTT. Translated: CATSISTDTQYF.

This clone was observed once. V gene TRBV2 combines with J gene TRBJ2-7, with TRBD2 matching over 8 bases. Unmatched junction bases numbered 10, after V lost 6 bases and J lost 0 bases. CDR3 length equals 16 residues. Germline CDR1 and CDR2: SNHLY and FYNNEI. The CDR3 region has the DNA TGTGCCAGCAGCTTCTACGGGCTAGCGGGCTCCTACGAGCAGTACTTC. It specifies CASSFYGLAGSYEQYF.

The chain recombines TRBV11-2 with TRBJ1-3; D possibly corresponds to TRBD1 (5 bases). The CDR3 covers 17 residues. Trimming shortened V by 2 bases and J by 0 bases, and 14 bases separated the two germline ends. Germline lookup yields CDR1 SGHAT and CDR2 FQNNGV. The CDR3 region has the DNA TGTGCCAGCAGCTTATCGGCAGGGAACCCCTCTGGAAACACCATATATTTT. Translating it yields CASSLSAGNPSGNTIYF.

The chain links TRBV7-3 to TRBJ2-1; D tentatively reads TRBD1 or TRBD2 (7 bases each). CDR3 length equals 13 residues. The germline V gene encodes CDR1 SGHTA and CDR2 FQGTGA. V gave up 4 bases and J gave up 8 bases, with 12 bases separating them. The CDR3, as DNA: TGTGCCAGCAGCTCCCAGGGGGGGTATGAGCAGTTCTTC. Amino acid sequence: CASSSQGGYEQFF.

V usage is TRBV6-4 and J usage is TRBJ2-3; TRBD2 might be the D (7 bases). The CDR3 has 17 residues. Germline CDR1 reads MRHNA; CDR2 reads SNTAGT. The V end lost 10 bases, the J end lost 4 bases, and 27 bases lay between the germline ends. The CDR3 nucleotides read TGTGCCACCAAAGGGGGTGCTAGCGGCTTCTGGGCAGATACGCAGTATTTT. Its protein is CATKGGASGFWADTQYF.

This rearrangement joins TRBV6-5 to TRBJ1-1; no clear D gene. This CDR3 comprises 12 residues. CDR1 is MNHEY and CDR2 is SVGAGI in the germline V gene. The germline V and J ends were trimmed by 10 bases and 2 bases, with 11 bases remaining between them. The CDR3 DNA reads as TGTGCCATGAGGTGGAGTAACACTGAAGCTTTCTTT. Its translation: CAMRWSNTEAFF.

The V call is TRBV9, the J call TRBJ2-7; 7 bases align to TRBD2. Germline CDR1 and CDR2: SGDLS and YYNGEE. The CDR3 consists of 16 residues. Trimming cost V 3 bases and J 2 bases; bases outside gene matches: 11. This CDR3 reads CASSASSSGDAYEQYF. The CDR3 DNA reads as TGTGCCAGCAGCGCCTCCTCAAGCGGGGACGCCTACGAGCAGTACTTC.

The genes are TRBV5-4 and TRBJ2-2; 7 nucleotides match TRBD2. With V trimmed by 9 bases and J by 5 bases, 13 bases remained unmatched. The CDR3 contains 15 residues. Germline CDR1 is SGHNT and CDR2 is YYREEE (reference sequence). The CDR3, as DNA: TGTGCCACCTCGCGGGGCGGGAGTTCGACCGGGGAGCTGTTTTTT. It is translated as CATSRGGSSTGELFF. The variable domain in full, completed from reference TRBV5-4 and TRBJ2-2, reads ETGVTQSPTHLIKTRGQQVTLRCSSQSGHNTVSWYQQALGQGPQFIFQYYREEENGRGNFPPRFSGLQFPNYSSELNVNALELDDSALYLCATSRGGSSTGELFFGEGSRLTVL.

V gene TRBV27 combines with J gene TRBJ1-5; D not resolved. Trimming took 3 bases from V and 2 from J, leaving 8 bases between them. The germline CDR1 and CDR2 sequences are MNHEY and SMNVEV (reference sequence). The CDR3 sequence is 14 residues long. CDR3 bases: TGTGCCAGCAGTTTTATGAGGGGCAATCAGCCCCAGCATTTT. Translating gives CASSFMRGNQPQHF.

This clone was seen only a few times. The V call is TRBV5-1, the J call TRBJ2-5; 10 bases are a match to TRBD2. The V and J ends lost 4 bases and 5 bases, in that order; junction bases with no gene match: 11. Germline loops: CDR1 SGHRS, CDR2 YFSETQ. The CDR3 is 16 residues long. This CDR3 reads CASSLGLAPSGETQYF. The CDR3 DNA sequence: TGCGCCAGCAGCCTGGGACTAGCGCCAAGCGGCGAGACCCAGTACTTC.

This clone was counted between two and nine times. CDR3 residues: CASSISGQGSEAFF. The CDR3 DNA follows: TGTGCCAGTAGTATTTCGGGACAGGGGTCTGAAGCTTTCTTT. J is TRBJ1-1 and V is TRBV19; 10 bases line up with TRBD1. The V segment lost 3 bases and the J segment 6 bases; nucleotides outside the gene matches: 4. This CDR3 comprises 14 residues. The germline gives CDR1 LNHDA, CDR2 SQIVND (reference sequence).

The chain carries TRBV29-1 and TRBJ1-4, with no clear D. This CDR3 contains 13 residues. Germline assignment: CDR1 SQVTM and CDR2 ANQGSEA. The V and J ends lost 4 bases and 2 bases respectively, with 8 bases between them. Here the CDR3 reads CSVGWATNEKLFF. CDR3 DNA: TGCAGCGTTGGTTGGGCTACTAATGAAAAACTGTTTTTT.

The chain carries TRBV6-5 and TRBJ2-7; D not certain. This CDR3 region has 15 residues. V was cut by 0 bases and J by 1 base, with 10 bases left in between. Germline V lookup: CDR1 MNHEY, CDR2 SVGAGI. CDR3 DNA sequence: TGTGCCAGCAGTTACTCGGTATTGGGGTCCTACGAGCAGTACTTC. Translating gives CASSYSVLGSYEQYF.

The gene calls are TRBV19 and TRBJ1-4; TRBD1 might be the D (5 bases). This CDR3 contains 15 residues. Germline V gene lookup returns CDR1 LNHDA and CDR2 SQIVND (reference sequence). V lost 7 bases to trimming and J lost 1 base, with 13 bases between them. The CDR3 nucleotides are TGTGCCAGTACAAAGAGGGGCGAAACTAATGAAAAACTGTTTTTT. This translates into CASTKRGETNEKLFF.

J is TRBJ1-2 and V is TRBV9; TRBD1 matches 7 bases. This CDR3 is built from 12 residues. Per germline, CDR1 SGDLS and CDR2 YYNGEE. J was trimmed by 6 bases and V by 10 bases; bases with no gene match: 9. CDR3 DNA sequence: TGTGCCGAGCACAGGGGCGGGGATGGCTACACCTTC. Protein product: CAEHRGGDGYTF.

CDR3: CASSQGRGMNTEAFF. CDR3 sequence (DNA): TGCGCCAGCAGCCAAGGTCGGGGGATGAACACTGAAGCTTTCTTT. The chain is built from TRBV5-1 and TRBJ1-1, with a weak D call TRBD1 (5 bases). The CDR3 is 15 residues long. From germline, CDR1 is SGHRS and CDR2 YFSETQ. Trimming pared 4 bases from V and 0 bases from J, leaving 13 bases between.

The CDR3 nucleotides are TGTGCCAGCAGTGAACAGGGGCGAGAGACCCAGTACTTC. This translates into CASSEQGRETQYF. This chain uses TRBV2 with TRBJ2-5, with a weak D call TRBD1 (6 bases). Trimming took off 2 bases at V and 4 bases at J, with 8 bases between the two ends. This CDR3 contains 13 residues. Germline loops: CDR1 SNHLY, CDR2 FYNNEI.

In its sample, this clone was seen many times. The chain has TRBV28 and TRBJ2-6, with 7 positions matching TRBD1. The germline gives CDR1 MDHEN, CDR2 SYDVKM. The CDR3 covers 15 residues. The junction had 6 bases not matched to a gene; V was cut back by 6 bases and J by 4 bases. The CDR3 loop is CASRRQGSGANVLTF. The CDR3 nucleotides are TGTGCCAGCAGAAGACAGGGTTCCGGGGCCAACGTCCTGACTTTC.

This chain uses TRBV5-4 with TRBJ2-3, with D perhaps matching TRBD2 (5 bases). Per the germline V gene, CDR1 is SGHNT and CDR2 is YYREEE (reference sequence). Deletions cut 1 base from V and 1 base from J, with 13 bases between. This CDR3 spans 16 amino acids. The CDR3 DNA is TGTGCCAGCAGCTTGCGAGTTGCGGGCGGCACAGATACGCAGTATTTT. This codes for CASSLRVAGGTDTQYF.

This sequence joins TRBV4-1 and TRBJ1-1, with D unclear. The V gene's germline CDR1 is MGHRA and CDR2 YSYEKL. The CDR3 contains 12 residues. Deletions cut 8 bases from V and 0 bases from J, with 7 bases between. CDR3 coding DNA: TGCGCCAGCCGCGACATGAACACTGAAGCTTTCTTT. Amino acid sequence: CASRDMNTEAFF.

The genes are TRBV28 and TRBJ1-3; D is uncertain. The V gene's germline CDR1 is MDHEN and CDR2 SYDVKM. Between the trimmed V and J ends, which lost 3 bases and 0 bases, there was a span of 6 bases. The CDR3 runs to 14 residues. The CDR3 sequence: CASSFVSSGNTIYF. CDR3 bases: TGTGCCAGCAGTTTTGTCAGCTCTGGAAACACCATATATTTT.

The chain recombines TRBV9 with TRBJ2-1; 15 bases fit TRBD2. This CDR3 region has 16 residues. CDR1 and CDR2 (germline): SGDLS, YYNGEE. V trimming: 1 base; J trimming: 9 bases; junction bases outside the gene matches: 5. DNA for the CDR3: TGTGCCAGCAGCGTATCCGGGACTAGCGGGAGGTCTGAGCAGTTCTTC. As protein: CASSVSGTSGRSEQFF.

The rearrangement uses TRBV2 and TRBJ2-1; a possible D gene is TRBD1 (5 bases). V dropped 2 bases and J dropped 8 bases, with 13 bases sitting between them. CDR1 and CDR2 from the germline V gene are SNHLY and FYNNEI. This CDR3 has 14 residues. This CDR3 is CASSERIIGDEQFF. CDR3 in DNA: TGTGCCAGCAGTGAACGGATAATAGGGGATGAGCAGTTCTTC.